This TCR beta chain was sequenced during a study of T cell responses to AZD1222 COVID-19 vaccine. Trimming removed 2 bases at V and 2 bases at J, with 9 bases between. CDR1 SGHTA and CDR2 FQGNSA come from the germline V gene. This CDR3 is built from 14 residues. Second-dose timings of about 4 or about 12 weeks were pooled. Using immunoSEQ multiplex PCR, the repertoire was profiled, and TCRdb retains in-frame clones only, with some absent. The sample records approximately 140,000 clones, roughly nine tenths being singletons. As for this clone: Its antigen is currently unknown.

Overall study results and limits: Baseline serology detected seropositivity in only a handful of AZD1222 recipients. Reportedly, nearly half the spike-specific TCRs target unmutated variant regions.

V and J are TRBV7-2 and TRBJ2-5, with D uncertain. Sample: peripheral blood, taken 28 days after the second AZD1222 dose. This clonotype was obtained from an adult who received the AZD1222 COVID-19 vaccine. The CDR3 DNA sequence: TGTGCCAGCAGCTTACAGGTTCCTCAAGAGACCCAGTACTTC. It is translated as CASSLQVPQETQYF.